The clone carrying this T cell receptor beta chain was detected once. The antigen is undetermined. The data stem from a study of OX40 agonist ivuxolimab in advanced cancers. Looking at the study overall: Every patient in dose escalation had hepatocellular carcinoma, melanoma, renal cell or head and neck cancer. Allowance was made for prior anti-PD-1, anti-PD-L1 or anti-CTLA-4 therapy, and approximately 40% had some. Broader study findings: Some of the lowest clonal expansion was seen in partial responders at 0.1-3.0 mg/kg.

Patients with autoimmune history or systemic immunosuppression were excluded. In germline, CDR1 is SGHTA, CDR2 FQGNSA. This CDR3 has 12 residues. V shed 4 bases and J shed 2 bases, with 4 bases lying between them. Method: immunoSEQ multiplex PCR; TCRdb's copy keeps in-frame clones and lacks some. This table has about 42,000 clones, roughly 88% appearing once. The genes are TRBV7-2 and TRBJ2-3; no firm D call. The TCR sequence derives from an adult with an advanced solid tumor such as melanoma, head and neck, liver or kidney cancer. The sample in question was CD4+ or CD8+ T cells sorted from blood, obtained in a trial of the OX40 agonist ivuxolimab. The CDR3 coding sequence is TGTGCCAGCAGCTGGAACACAGATACGCAGTATTTT. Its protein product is CASSWNTDTQYF.